The next 20 T cell receptor beta chains were all read from a single sample in a study of T cells in Graves' hyperthyroidism and ophthalmopathy. TCR beta CDR3 regions were amplified from RNA. When the TCR CDR3 underwent first-round RT-PCR, the HTBI primer set was used. TCRdb called the multiplex PCR reads again in MiXCR, with one record for every CDR3 protein. The sample has more than 550,000 distinct CDR3 sequences; 45% are singletons. The sequenced material came from peripheral blood or thyroid tissue (not recorded which). Source of these receptors: an adult man with Graves' disease, either hyperthyroidism or ophthalmopathy (not recorded which).

As regards this clonotype: One end of the junction fails to match germline, which may point to a read error. The genes are TRBV2 and TRBJ1-2; D uncertain. The germline CDR1 and CDR2 sequences are SNHLY and FYNNEI. The CDR3 is 16 amino acids. The CDR3 here is CVSSDDTSRGIYGYTF. The CDR3 nucleotides read TGTGTCAGCAGTGATGACACGTCCCGGGGAATCTATGGCTACACCTTC.

CDR3 amino acids: CSASGTSSSYEQYF. In DNA form, the CDR3 reads TGCAGTGCTAGCGGGACTAGCAGCTCCTACGAGCAGTACTTC. J is TRBJ2-7 and V is TRBV20-1; 9 bases are a match to TRBD2. Germline CDR1 and CDR2: DFQATT and SNEGSKA (reference sequence). This CDR3 is built from 14 residues. V lost 3 bases and J lost 0; bases outside the gene matches: 3.

The rearrangement uses TRBV13 and TRBJ1-2; D not resolved. The germline V gene encodes CDR1 PRHDT and CDR2 FYEKMQ (reference sequence). Trimming took 5 bases from V and 8 from J, leaving 18 bases between them. This CDR3 comprises 14 residues. The CDR3 is CASSLGRPMGGYTF. The CDR3 coding sequence is TGTGCCAGCAGCCTTGGACGGCCCATGGGGGGCTACACCTTC.

The chain combines TRBV20-1 with TRBJ1-4, with a possible D match to TRBD1 (6 bases). The CDR3 loop spans 18 amino acids. Germline CDR1 and CDR2: DFQATT and SNEGSKA (reference sequence). Trimming removed 0 bases at V and 4 bases at J, with 21 bases between. The CDR3 is CSARDTAGRTDHNEKLFF. DNA of the CDR3: TGCAGTGCTAGAGATACGGCAGGGAGGACAGACCATAATGAAAAACTGTTTTTT.

The gene calls are TRBV14 and TRBJ1-2; D is uncertain. Trimming shortened V by 1 base and J by 0 bases, and 9 bases separated the two germline ends. CDR3 length: 15 residues. Germline loops: CDR1 SGHDN, CDR2 FVKESK. The CDR3 loop reads CASSQGLFTNYGYTF. CDR3 coding DNA: TGTGCCAGCAGCCAAGGTTTATTTACTAACTATGGCTACACCTTC.

The chain employs TRBV15 and TRBJ1-1, with TRBD1 matching 7 bases. The germline V gene has CDR1 LNHNV and CDR2 YYDKDF (reference sequence). V lost 0 bases and J lost 11; bases outside the gene matches: 9. The CDR3 length is 14 residues. CDR3 DNA sequence: TGTGCCACCAGCAGAGATTTTAAGGGGGCAGAGGCTTTCTTT. Translating it yields CATSRDFKGAEAFF.

In this sample, this clonotype turned up many times. The chain recombines TRBV19 with TRBJ1-2; 8 nucleotides agree with TRBD1. Looked up from germline, CDR1 is LNHDA and CDR2 is SQIVND (reference sequence). After removal of 7 bases from V and 4 bases from J, the junction contained 11 bases not matched to a gene. This CDR3 has 15 amino acids. CDR3 residues: CASTPGTGPTYGYTF. Here the CDR3 DNA reads TGTGCCAGTACCCCCGGGACAGGACCGACCTATGGCTACACCTTC.

Only a few counts were recorded for this clonotype. V gene TRBV10-3 combines with J gene TRBJ2-2; D ambiguous. The germline V and J ends were trimmed by 10 bases and 7 bases, with 10 bases remaining between them. From germline, CDR1 is ENHRY and CDR2 SYGVKD. CDR3 length equals 11 residues. CDR3 nucleotide sequence: TGTGCCAGCAGGCTCCTCGGGGAGCTGTTTTTT. Protein: CASRLLGELFF.

This clonotype was seen ten or more times. The V call is TRBV7-2, the J call TRBJ2-5; 10 nucleotides align to TRBD1. The CDR3 runs to 15 residues. V trimming: 4 bases; J trimming: 1 base; junction bases outside the gene matches: 3. From germline, CDR1 is SGHTA and CDR2 FQGNSA. In nucleotides, the CDR3 is TGTGCCAGCAGCTGGGGACAGGGGAGCCAAGAGACCCAGTACTTC. Translating gives CASSWGQGSQETQYF.

This clonotype was seen a few times. The chain recombines TRBV29-1 with TRBJ2-2, with D possibly matching TRBD1 (5 bases). CDR1 and CDR2 from the germline V gene are SQVTM and ANQGSEA. CDR3 length: 14 amino acids. V dropped 7 bases and J dropped 5 bases, with 17 bases sitting between them. The CDR3 DNA reads as TGCAGCGGGAAATTAGACAGTTGGACCGGGGAGCTGTTTTTT. Residues: CSGKLDSWTGELFF.

The chain links TRBV20-1 to TRBJ2-7, with 8 nucleotides matching TRBD2. Germline V lookup: CDR1 DFQATT, CDR2 SNEGSKA (reference sequence). Trimming at V came to 4 bases and at J to 0 bases, leaving 14 bases not matched to a gene. The length of the CDR3 is 17 residues. DNA for the CDR3: TGCAGTGCTAAACCTCACGCGGGACTAGTGGACTCCTACGAGCAGTACTTC. As protein: CSAKPHAGLVDSYEQYF.

The V and J genes are TRBV20-1 and TRBJ2-7; the match to TRBD2 covers 7 bases. The CDR3 is made up of 14 amino acids. CDR1 DFQATT and CDR2 SNEGSKA come from the germline V gene (reference sequence). V shed 0 bases and J 3 bases; nucleotides not matched to a gene: 5. The CDR3: CSARDGTNSYEQYF. The DNA for the CDR3 is TGCAGTGCTAGAGACGGGACTAATAGCTACGAGCAGTACTTC.

Remarks on this clonotype: This may come from a read error, since a much larger clone is one base off. The CDR3 region is CAISESTGAQNYGYPF. The CDR3 coding sequence is TGTGCCATCAGTGAGTCAACAGGCGCCCAAAACTATGGCTACCCCTTC. The J gene is TRBJ1-2, the V gene TRBV10-3; maybe TRBD1 (5 bases). CDR3 size: 16 residues. Germline V gene sequence: CDR1 ENHRY, CDR2 SYGVKD.

The rearrangement uses TRBV29-1 and TRBJ1-5; 8 bases line up with TRBD1. The CDR3 loop spans 13 amino acids. Germline V gene lookup returns CDR1 SQVTM and CDR2 ANQGSEA. The CDR3, as DNA: TGCAGGGACCAGGGGGCGAGCAATCAGCCCCAGCATTTT. Amino acid sequence: CRDQGASNQPQHF.

This clonotype was recorded a few times. The DNA is left out, because the CDR3 cannot be placed on it with certainty; the CDR3 is given as TCRdb lists it. This chain joins TRBV15 and TRBJ2-5. A total of 16 residues make up the CDR3, ends included. CDR1 and CDR2 (germline): LNHNV, YYDKDF (reference sequence). The CDR3 loop is CATSREGVFGEETQYF.

Many counts were recorded for this clonotype. V is TRBV25-1 and J is TRBJ1-5; D not certain. The V and J ends lost 3 bases and 7 bases respectively, with 13 bases between them. This CDR3 is 14 amino acids long. Germline V lookup: CDR1 MGHDK, CDR2 SYGVNS. This CDR3 reads CASSDPDSDQPQHF. DNA of the CDR3: TGTGCCAGCAGTGATCCGGACTCTGACCAGCCCCAGCATTTT.

CDR3 sequence reads: CAIGETGDEQYF. DNA for the CDR3: TGTGCCATCGGGGAAACTGGGGACGAGCAGTACTTC. The genes are TRBV10-3 and TRBJ2-7; D ambiguous. V dropped 8 bases and J dropped 5 bases, with 13 bases sitting between them. The CDR3 spans 12 residues. Germline V lookup: CDR1 ENHRY, CDR2 SYGVKD.

The V call is TRBV29-1, the J call TRBJ1-3; a possible D gene is TRBD1 (6 bases). This CDR3 has 15 residues. V gave up 3 bases and J gave up 5 bases, with 17 bases separating them. The germline V gene has CDR1 SQVTM and CDR2 ANQGSEA. In nucleotides, the CDR3 is TGCAGCGTTGAGAAGGGTGCAGGGGAGAGAAACACCATATATTTT. Translating it yields CSVEKGAGERNTIYF.

This clonotype appeared a few times. The CDR3 protein is CASSVTGTVGGNTIYF. CDR3 bases: TGTGCCAGCAGCGTAACCGGGACGGTGGGAGGAAACACCATATATTTT. The chain uses TRBV11-2 and TRBJ1-3, with a tentative D call TRBD1 (5 bases). V gave up 5 bases and J gave up 4 bases, with 18 bases separating them. Germline V gene sequence: CDR1 SGHAT, CDR2 FQNNGV. CDR3 length: 16 residues.

Concerning this clonotype: A much bigger clone sits one base away, suggesting this may be a read error. CDR3 coding DNA: TGCAGCGTTGACGTATCCGGGGGAGCTTCCTTT. It is translated as CSVDVSGGASF. The chain couples TRBV29-1 to TRBJ1-1; D is possibly TRBD1 (5 bases). This CDR3 spans 11 amino acids. The V gene's germline CDR1 is SQVTM and CDR2 ANQGSEA. Full variable domain (outside the CDR3, taken from reference TRBV29-1 and TRBJ1-1): SAVISQKPSRDICQRGTSLTIQCQVDSQVTMMFWYRQQPGQSLTLIATANQGSEATYESGFVIDKFPISRPNLTFSTLTVSNMSPEDSSIYLCSVDVSGGASFGQGTRLTVV.